Presented here are 7 T cell receptor beta chains from one specimen sequenced in a study of vaccination effects on CD4 cells after COVID-19. In the ViraFEST assay, antigen-specific CD4+ clonotypes were identified by expansion after peptide-pool stimulation. Culture lasted about 10 days before CD4+ T cell isolation. None of the vaccinated had previously contracted SARS-CoV-2, and their nucleocapsid antibodies tested negative. TCRdb keeps only in-frame clones here, not all; method: immunoSEQ multiplex PCR. The sample has approximately 74,000 clones; about 70% are singletons. No cognate antigen is known for these TCRs. The sequences come from CD4+ T cells from PBMCs cultured with HCoV-NL63 spike peptides, collected before COVID-19 vaccination. Receptor source: a human donor who received a COVID-19 vaccine.

The chain links TRBV18 to TRBJ1-1; D might be TRBD1 (5 bases). V lost 5 bases to trimming and J lost 1 base, with 11 bases between them. The CDR3 covers 14 residues. In germline, CDR1 is KGHSH, CDR2 LQKENI. For the CDR3, the DNA is TGTGCCAGCTCATCTCAGGGAGGGAACACTGAAGCTTTCTTT. Residues: CASSSQGGNTEAFF. The whole variable domain, filled in from reference TRBV18 and TRBJ1-1, reads NAGVMQNPRHLVRRRGQEARLRCSPMKGHSHVYWYRQLPEEGLKFMVYLQKENIIDESGMPKERFSAEFPKEGPSILRIQQVVRGDSAAYFCASSSQGGNTEAFFGQGTRLTVV.

This clone was seen only a few times. The V gene is TRBV5-1, the J gene TRBJ2-1, with unresolved D. This CDR3 is 13 amino acids long. Germline CDR1 is SGHRS and CDR2 is YFSETQ. The germline V and J ends were trimmed by 1 base and 6 bases, with 8 bases remaining between them. CDR3 residues: CASSLLVGNEQFF. CDR3 sequence (DNA): TGCGCCAGCAGCTTGTTAGTCGGCAATGAGCAGTTCTTC.

This chain joins TRBV10-3 and TRBJ2-5, with D perhaps matching TRBD2 (5 bases). This CDR3 contains 13 residues. Germline CDR1 and CDR2: ENHRY and SYGVKD. The V end was cut by 7 bases, the J end by 0 bases, with 9 bases between. The CDR3 DNA follows: TGTGCCATCATGGAGGCAAACCAAGAGACCCAGTACTTC. It translates to CAIMEANQETQYF.

This chain uses TRBV4-3 with TRBJ2-2, with D uncertain. Germline CDR1 reads LGHNA; CDR2 reads YSLEER. The CDR3 extends over 13 amino acids. With 0 bases removed from V and 3 bases from J, the gap between germline ends came to 2 bases. Here the CDR3 reads CASSQDYTGELFF. As DNA, the CDR3 is TGCGCCAGCAGCCAAGACTACACCGGGGAGCTGTTTTTT.

The V gene is TRBV6-2 or TRBV6-3, the J gene TRBJ1-1; no firm D call. CDR1 is MNHEY, CDR2 SVGEGT, per germline. This CDR3 is built from 13 residues. With 6 bases removed from V and 1 base from J, the gap between germline ends came to 9 bases. CDR3 coding DNA: TGTGCCAGCAGCAGATCGGAGAACACTGAAGCTTTCTTT. Translating it yields CASSRSENTEAFF.

This clone has only one observation. The chain has TRBV28 and TRBJ2-7; maybe TRBD1 (6 bases). Trimming left V 5 bases short and J 1 base short, with 9 bases between. Germline CDR1 reads MDHEN; CDR2 reads SYDVKM. The CDR3 extends over 13 amino acids. The CDR3 DNA sequence: TGTGCCAGCAGTCTTAGGGGGTCCTACGAGCAGTACGTC. Translated, it gives CASSLRGSYEQYV.

The genes are TRBV7-2 and TRBJ1-1; D unresolved. V lost 5 bases and J 4 bases, leaving 14 bases between the germline ends. The V gene's germline CDR1 is SGHTA and CDR2 FQGNSA. The CDR3 consists of 14 residues. Written as DNA, the CDR3 is TGTGCCAGCAGCCCCCAAGGAGGGATCACTGAAGCTTTCTTT. It translates to CASSPQGGITEAFF.